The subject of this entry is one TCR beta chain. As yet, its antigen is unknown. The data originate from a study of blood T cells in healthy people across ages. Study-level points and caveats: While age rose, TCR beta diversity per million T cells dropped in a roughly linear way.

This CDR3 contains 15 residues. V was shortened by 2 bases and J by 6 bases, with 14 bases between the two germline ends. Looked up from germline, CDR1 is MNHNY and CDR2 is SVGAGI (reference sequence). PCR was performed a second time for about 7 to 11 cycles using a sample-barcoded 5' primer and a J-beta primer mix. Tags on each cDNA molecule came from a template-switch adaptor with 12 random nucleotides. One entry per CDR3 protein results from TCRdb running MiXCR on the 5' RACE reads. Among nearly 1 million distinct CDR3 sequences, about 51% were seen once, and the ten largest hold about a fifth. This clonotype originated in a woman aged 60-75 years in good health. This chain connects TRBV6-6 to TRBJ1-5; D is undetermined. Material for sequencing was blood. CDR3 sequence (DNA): TGTGCCAGCAGTTACGGGTTCTCGTCGGGTCAGCCCCAGCATTTT. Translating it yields CASSYGFSSGQPQHF.